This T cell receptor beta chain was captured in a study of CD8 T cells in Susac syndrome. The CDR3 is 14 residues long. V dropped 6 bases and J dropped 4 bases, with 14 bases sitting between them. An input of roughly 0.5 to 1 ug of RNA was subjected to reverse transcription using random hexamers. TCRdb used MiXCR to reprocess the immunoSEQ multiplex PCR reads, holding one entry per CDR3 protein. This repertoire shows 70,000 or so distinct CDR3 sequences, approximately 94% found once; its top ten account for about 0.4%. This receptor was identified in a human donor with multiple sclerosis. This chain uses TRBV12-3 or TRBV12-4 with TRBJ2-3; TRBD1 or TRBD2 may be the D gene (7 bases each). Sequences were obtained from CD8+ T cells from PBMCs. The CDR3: CASSSGGGSDTQYF. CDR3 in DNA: TGTGCCAGCAGCTCAGGGGGAGGGTCAGATACGCAGTATTTT.